The rows below give T cell receptor beta chains drawn from one sample of a study of cytomegalovirus exposure and HLA in healthy donors. Some clones are missing from TCRdb's copy, which holds only in-frame ones; the method was immunoSEQ multiplex PCR. The sample contains more than 80,000 clones, 60% to 80% of which appear only once. The sample consisted of PBMCs. These receptors originate from a female donor in good health and CMV-seronegative. The CDR3 runs from the conserved cysteine through the conserved F or W. The D gene is left open where the match is weak. Clone size is not always given. Where it is, it says once, few, many or a class for expanded clones.

TRBJ2-7	TRBV2	NA	once	TGTGCCAGCAGCCTTCTAGCGAACTACGAGCAGTACTTC	CASSLLANYEQYF
TRBJ2-7	TRBV29-1	NA	NA	TGCAGCGTTGGGGGCCTTAGGAGCTCCTACGAGCAGTACTTC	CSVGGLRSSYEQYF
TRBJ2-1	TRBV2	TRBD2	few	TGTGCCAGCAGGCTACTAGCGGGAGGGCCAAATGAGCAGTTCTTC	CASRLLAGGPNEQFF
TRBJ1-3	TRBV5-1	NA	NA	TGCGCCAGCACCCCGGGGTCGGGTTCTGGAAACACCATATATTTT	CASTPGSGSGNTIYF
TRBJ2-4	TRBV5-1	NA	NA	TGCGCCAGCAGCCCCCGTGAAGGGGGGGGAAACATTCAGTACTTC	CASSPREGGGNIQYF
TRBJ2-5	TRBV2	TRBD1	few	TGTGCCAGCAGTGAACCCAGGACAGGCCAAGAGACCCAGTACTTC	CASSEPRTGQETQYF
TRBJ1-5	TRBV28	NA	NA	TGTGCCAGCAGCTGGCGGGGGCCGGGTCAGCCCCAGCATTTT	CASSWRGPGQPQHF
TRBJ2-3	TRBV29-1	TRBD1	NA	TGCAGCGTCCCCCGGGGACAGTACACAGATACGCAGTATTTT	CSVPRGQYTDTQYF
TRBJ2-2	TRBV19	TRBD2	NA	TGTGCCAGTAGTATAGATCTGCGGCTAGCGGGAGGGCCGGTCGGGGAGCTGTTTTTT	CASSIDLRLAGGPVGELFF
TRBJ2-1	TRBV7-8	TRBD2	NA	TGTGCCAGCAGCTTAAGCGCCGGCGGGCTAGCGGGAGGTCACTCCTACAATGAGCAGTTCTTC	CASSLSAGGLAGGHSYNEQFF
TRBJ2-3	TRBV19	NA	once	TGTGCCAGTAGTTTGGGCGGAGCGGACACAGATACGCAGTATTTT	CASSLGGADTDTQYF
TRBJ1-1	TRBV7-3	NA	NA	TGTGCCAGCAGCTCCGTGCCGAGCACTGAAGCTTTCTTT	CASSSVPSTEAFF
TRBJ2-3	TRBV5-8	NA	NA	TGTGCCAGCAGCATAGGGGGAGAGGGCACAGATACGCAGTATTTT	CASSIGGEGTDTQYF
TRBJ2-1	TRBV7-9	TRBD2	NA	TGTGCCAGCAGCTCCCGACTAGCGGGTGACAATGAGCAGTTCTTC	CASSSRLAGDNEQFF
TRBJ1-4	TRBV2	NA	NA	TGTGCCAGCAGTGAGACGAGGGCTACTAATGAAAAACTGTTTTTT	CASSETRATNEKLFF
TRBJ2-7	TRBV2	TRBD2	NA	TGTGCCAGCAGTGAAGCCGGGACTAGCGGGAATCTCTCCTACGAGCAGTACTTC	CASSEAGTSGNLSYEQYF
TRBJ1-2	TRBV6-5	NA	few	TGTGCCAGCACCCTCAGGGCAGGAACTAACTATGGCTACACCTTC	CASTLRAGTNYGYTF
TRBJ2-3	TRBV5-8	NA	few	TGTGCCAGCAGCTTATCGGGGTGGACGCAGTATTTT	CASSLSGWTQYF
TRBJ2-5	TRBV7-2	NA	once	TGTGCCAGCAGCTCCCCCCGGGGGTTCGAGACCCAGTACTTC	CASSSPRGFETQYF
TRBJ1-2	TRBV19	NA	once	TGTGCCAGTAGCCTCGGGGCAGGGGTCTATGGCTACACCTTC	CASSLGAGVYGYTF
TRBJ2-2	TRBV2	TRBD2	NA	TGTGCCAGCAGTTCGACTAGCGGGAGAATCGGGGAGCTGTTTTTT	CASSSTSGRIGELFF
TRBJ1-3	TRBV7-2	NA	NA	TGTGCCAGCAGCATCTGGGCGGGCCCTGTGGGAGGAAACACCATATATTTT	CASSIWAGPVGGNTIYF
TRBJ2-1	TRBV2	TRBD2	few	TGTGCCAGCAGGCGGCTAGCGGGAGGTGCCCACAATGAGCAGTTCTTC	CASRRLAGGAHNEQFF
TRBJ1-3	TRBV21-1	NA	few	TGTGCCAGCAGCAAAAAAGCCACCACGGGACAGGGAGACGGAAACACCATATATTTT	CASSKKATTGQGDGNTIYF
TRBJ2-7	TRBV5-1	NA	NA	TGCGCCAGCAGCTTAGGGCAGGGGTTCTCCTACGAGCAGTACTTC	CASSLGQGFSYEQYF
TRBJ2-1	TRBV27	NA	NA	TGTGCCAGCCGCGCGGGGGCCAATGAGCAGTTCTTC	CASRAGANEQFF